Here is one TCR beta chain with its context. This sample was taken from a study of blood T cell repertoires in COVID-19. Whole-study context: PBMCs, B-cell-depleted T cells, or T cells were the source of the cDNA or gDNA that made up the material.

Assay: immunoSEQ multiplex PCR; the TCRdb copy retains only in-frame clones and omits some. This sample has 200,000 to 250,000 clones; roughly four fifths occur once, and the top ten carry roughly 12%. CDR3 size: 14 residues. The sample was peripheral blood. The source of this sequence is a woman aged 35 to 49 with acute or convalescent COVID-19. The chain employs TRBV21-1 and TRBJ2-7; the table's D gene call, TRBD2, was not cross checked with the DNA. TRBV21-1 is flagged as a pseudogene. In DNA form, the CDR3 reads TGTGCCAGTCCCCCCAGCGGGCCTCCGCCAGAGCAGTACTTC. It codes for CASPPSGPPPEQYF.